This TCR beta chain came from a study of patients and donors after allogeneic stem cell transplantation (dated by TCRdb to the early 2020s). The germline V gene (reference sequence) supplies CDR1 DFQATT and CDR2 SNEGSKA. From its cysteine to its phenylalanine, the CDR3 spans 14 amino acids. Of the read, only the CDR3 DNA is kept; its 42 bases are in frame from base 1. The junction shows trimming of 1 base on V and 3 bases on J, and the gene matches do not reach 5 bases of it. Library preparation used RT-PCR. Sequencer: NextSeq 550. TCRdb's own reprocessing of the public reads used fastp at Q25 and MiXCR and kept productive beta chains. Identical CDR3 proteins give one entry, which carries the most common genes and DNA. Within this sample are about a million distinct CDR3 sequences, with 18% of them counted one time only. Roughly 6% of the sample is held by the ten biggest clonotypes. Worth noting for this clonotype: Its specific antigen is unknown. Per-base qualities were not stored, and no clone one base away is much larger.

The V gene is TRBV20-1 and the J gene is TRBJ1-1; a stretch of 7 junction bases matches TRBD1. The TCR originated in a human donor who was either an allogeneic HSCT recipient or a stem cell or donor lymphocyte infusion donor (not recorded which). It is not recorded whose cells these are; they may come from a transplant donor. Sequencing was carried out using blood, either unsorted or a sorted T cell fraction (not recorded which). The sequenced DNA is TGCAGTGCTAGAGGCCTTGACAGGGACACTGAAGCTTTCTTT. Translation gives CSARGLDRDTEAFF.